A single sample gave rise to the 7 T cell receptor beta chains below, sequenced in a study of T-cell memory formation after mild COVID-19. TCRdb re-called the 5' RACE reads with MiXCR, one entry per CDR3 protein. The table lists 120,000 or so distinct CDR3 sequences, roughly 6.2% of them singletons. The sample was PBMCs or a T cell subset sorted from them (not recorded which). These receptors all come from an adult woman who had mild COVID-19 (a few samples of this study predate the infection). Cell type and time point are not known.

This clonotype has a handful of counts. The chain recombines TRBV7-8 with TRBJ2-5; possibly TRBD1 or TRBD2 for D (5 bases each). Between the trimmed V and J ends, which lost 6 bases and 2 bases, there was a span of 19 bases. Germline-derived CDR1 and CDR2 are SGHVS and FQNEAQ. This CDR3 contains 16 residues. The CDR3 reads CASSANVGGLQETQYF. As DNA, the CDR3 is TGTGCCAGCAGTGCTAACGTTGGGGGTCTACAAGAGACCCAGTACTTC.

The sample holds a few counts of this clonotype. DNA of the CDR3: TGTGCCAGCAGGAAGATTTCCTACACTGAAGCTTTCTTT. This encodes CASRKISYTEAFF. This chain connects TRBV6-5 to TRBJ1-1, with D hard to call. The V end was cut by 6 bases, the J end by 3 bases, with 11 bases between. Germline V gene sequence: CDR1 MNHEY, CDR2 SVGAGI. This CDR3 comprises 13 residues.

This clonotype was detected only a few times. This chain links TRBV7-2 with TRBJ2-7, with 11 bases identical to TRBD1. The CDR3 is 15 amino acids. Germline V CDR1 and CDR2: SGHTA, FQGNSA. V was clipped by 6 bases and J by 3 bases; unmatched bases: 7. The CDR3 region has the DNA TGTGCCAGCAGTCGGGGACAGGGGGTAAACTACGAGCAGTACTTC. This sequence encodes CASSRGQGVNYEQYF.

This clonotype was seen repeatedly, ten times or more. The chain combines TRBV6-5 with TRBJ2-7; D may be TRBD2 (6 bases). V lost 5 bases and J 0 bases, leaving 11 bases between the germline ends. Germline V gene lookup returns CDR1 MNHEY and CDR2 SVGAGI. This CDR3 has 14 residues. DNA for the CDR3: TGTGCCAGCAGTCGGGACTTTTCCTCCTACGAGCAGTACTTC. Translated: CASSRDFSSYEQYF.

In nucleotides, the CDR3 is TGTGCCAGCAGCCAAGGGGACCGAATTCAGTACTTC. This sequence encodes CASSQGDRIQYF. The gene calls are TRBV3-1 and TRBJ2-4; the D call may be TRBD1 or TRBD2 (5 bases each). Germline-derived CDR1 and CDR2 are LGHDT and YNNKEL (reference sequence). V lost 1 base and J lost 10, with 8 bases in between. CDR3 length equals 12 residues.

The chain couples TRBV30 to TRBJ2-1; D unclear. The ends were cut back, 5 bases at V and 2 bases at J, with 4 bases in the middle. The germline V gene has CDR1 GTSNPN and CDR2 SVGIG (reference sequence). The CDR3 runs 11 residues. The CDR3 loop is CAWGTYNEQFF. The CDR3 coding sequence is TGTGCCTGGGGCACCTACAATGAGCAGTTCTTC.

This clonotype was observed a handful of times. The chain couples TRBV6-5 to TRBJ1-2; the match to TRBD1 covers 8 bases. V lost 6 bases to trimming and J lost 7 bases; unmatched junction nucleotides: 10. The CDR3 is made up of 14 amino acids. CDR1 and CDR2 (germline): MNHEY, SVGAGI. The CDR3, as DNA: TGTGCCAGCAGCCTAGGGACAGGCAGGGCTGGCTACACCTTC. Translation gives CASSLGTGRAGYTF.